A selection of T cell receptor beta chains follows, all from one sample in a study of a mutant IDH1 vaccine in newly diagnosed glioma. Only in-frame clones appear in the TCRdb table, and some are missing; sequencing was by immunoSEQ multiplex PCR. Among some 60,000 clones listed, 75% to 95% were seen once. This sample comprised PBMCs, obtained from a glioma patient treated with radiotherapy, temozolomide or both. These receptor sequences come from a man aged 50-59 years with glioma. Each CDR3 is given with its conserved first and last residue. D genes are given only for firm matches. Expanded clones are given a class, and other clones once, few, many or no size at all.

TRBV19	NA	once	14	TRBJ2-3	CASSIIHSTDTQYF	TGTGCCAGTAGTATAATCCACAGCACAGATACGCAGTATTTT
TRBV19	NA	NA	13	TRBJ2-1	CASSMYRADEQFF	TGTGCCAGTAGTATGTACCGAGCAGATGAGCAGTTCTTC
TRBV5-4	TRBD1	NA	13	TRBJ2-1	CASSPGTVDEQFF	TGTGCCAGCAGCCCAGGGACAGTGGATGAGCAGTTCTTC
TRBV6-5	NA	NA	16	TRBJ2-3	CASSYQVAGLGDTQYF	TGTGCCAGCAGTTACCAGGTGGCCGGGTTGGGAGATACGCAGTATTTT
TRBV15	TRBD1	NA	14	TRBJ1-2	CATSRNRGADGYTF	TGTGCCACTAGCAGAAACAGGGGTGCCGATGGCTACACCTTC
TRBV19	TRBD1	NA	14	TRBJ2-7	CASSSAGGAYEQYF	TGTGCCAGTAGCTCTGCAGGGGGCGCCTACGAGCAGTACTTC
TRBV5-5	TRBD1	NA	15	TRBJ2-7	CASSLMGQGLSEQYF	TGTGCCAGCAGCTTGATGGGACAGGGGCTGTCAGAGCAGTACTTC
TRBV2	TRBD1	NA	16	TRBJ1-5	CASSPGTGTFNQPQHF	TGTGCCAGCAGTCCCGGGACAGGGACCTTCAATCAGCCCCAGCATTTT
TRBV19	TRBD1	NA	15	TRBJ2-7	CASSIVGDSSYEQYF	TGTGCCAGTAGTATAGTTGGGGACAGCTCCTACGAGCAGTACTTC
TRBV23-1	NA	NA	16	TRBJ2-7	CASNPKSRDISYEQYF	TGCGCCAGCAACCCGAAATCTCGGGACATCTCCTACGAGCAGTACTTC
TRBV11-2	NA	NA	15	TRBJ2-5	CASSLIQVRQETQYF	TGTGCCAGCAGCTTAATACAGGTTAGACAAGAGACCCAGTACTTC
TRBV9	TRBD2	NA	14	TRBJ2-2	CASSVAGGTGELFF	TGTGCCAGCAGCGTAGCGGGGGGAACCGGGGAGCTGTTTTTT
TRBV4-2	NA	NA	16	TRBJ1-5	CASSQEVLDSNQPQHF	TGTGCCAGCAGCCAAGAAGTCCTAGATAGCAATCAGCCCCAGCATTTT
TRBV29-1	NA	NA	15	TRBJ2-5	CSVGDRTESEETQYF	TGCAGCGTTGGAGACCGGACAGAGTCCGAAGAGACCCAGTACTTC
TRBV18	NA	NA	14	TRBJ2-3	CASSQAGWTDTQYF	TGTGCCAGCTCACAGGCTGGCTGGACAGATACGCAGTATTTT
TRBV27	NA	few	14	TRBJ1-1	CASSPPGRGSEAFF	TGTGCCAGCAGTCCACCCGGGAGGGGAAGTGAAGCTTTCTTT
TRBV5-1	TRBD1	NA	12	TRBJ1-2	CASSLRGSGYTF	TGCGCCAGCAGTCTCAGGGGGTCTGGCTACACCTTC
TRBV6-6	TRBD2	NA	14	TRBJ2-7	CATSTSGSVYEQYF	TGTGCCACTTCGACTAGCGGGAGCGTCTACGAGCAGTACTTC
TRBV9	NA	NA	14	TRBJ1-5	CASSVGGNNQPQHF	TGTGCCAGCAGCGTTGGGGGGAACAATCAGCCCCAGCATTTT
TRBV5-6	TRBD2	NA	14	TRBJ2-7	CASSPTSGDYEQYF	TGTGCCAGCAGCCCGACTAGCGGGGACTACGAGCAGTACTTC
TRBV28	NA	NA	12	TRBJ1-1	CASSFLGGWAFF	TGTGCCAGCAGTTTTTTAGGGGGGTGGGCTTTCTTT
TRBV9	NA	medium-sized	15	TRBJ1-3	CASSAGGGSGNTIYF	TGTGCCAGCAGCGCGGGAGGGGGATCTGGAAACACCATATATTTT
TRBV10-2	NA	NA	15	TRBJ1-5	CASRARGGLYQPQHF	TGCGCCAGCAGAGCTCGGGGAGGGCTTTATCAGCCCCAGCATTTT
TRBV11-2	NA	NA	16	TRBJ2-5	CASSSLGSRLQETQYF	TGTGCCAGCAGTTCCTTGGGGAGCCGTCTCCAAGAGACCCAGTACTTC
TRBV15	NA	NA	13	TRBJ2-5	CATSREATGTQYF	TGTGCCACCAGCAGAGAGGCCACAGGGACCCAGTACTTC
TRBV28	NA	NA	13	TRBJ1-1	CASSPPPGPEAFF	TGTGCCAGCAGCCCCCCCCCGGGCCCTGAAGCTTTCTTT
TRBV6-1	NA	NA	11	TRBJ1-2	CASSAGYGYTF	TGTGCCAGCAGTGCAGGGTATGGCTACACCTTC
TRBV5-1	NA	NA	15	TRBJ2-1	CASSIKLPGSNEQFF	TGCGCCAGCAGCATCAAGCTACCAGGATCCAATGAGCAGTTCTTC
TRBV9	NA	NA	14	TRBJ1-6	CASSVAPEDSPLHF	TGTGCCAGCAGCGTAGCCCCCGAGGATTCACCCCTCCACTTT
TRBV5-1	TRBD1	once	18	TRBJ1-4	CASSLPPGQGNHNEKLFF	TGCGCCAGCAGCTTACCCCCGGGACAGGGTAACCACAATGAAAAACTGTTTTTT
TRBV5-4	NA	NA	16	TRBJ2-5	CASSLDGRRLRETQYF	TGTGCCAGCAGCTTGGACGGACGGAGACTGAGAGAGACCCAGTACTTC
TRBV6-1	NA	NA	15	TRBJ1-1	CASATPRSGNTEAFF	TGTGCCAGCGCCACTCCGAGGTCAGGGAACACTGAAGCTTTCTTT
TRBV5-6	NA	NA	15	TRBJ2-3	CASSLGTASTDTQYF	TGTGCCAGCAGCCTCGGGACGGCCAGCACAGATACGCAGTATTTT
TRBV4-1	NA	NA	16	TRBJ1-1	CASSLRKGGGNTEAFF	TGCGCCAGCAGCCTGCGTAAGGGCGGAGGGAACACTGAAGCTTTCTTT
TRBV2	TRBD1	few	14	TRBJ1-5	CASRDRASNQPQHF	TGTGCCAGCAGAGACAGGGCTAGCAATCAGCCCCAGCATTTT
TRBV10-3	NA	NA	14	TRBJ2-1	CAISRDLTGNEQFF	TGTGCCATCAGCCGGGACTTGACGGGCAATGAGCAGTTCTTC